This section outlines one TCR beta chain sequence together with its context. The specificity of this receptor is unknown. The sample holds no much larger clone one base away, and base qualities are not on file. The data originate from a study of beta chain features in type 1 diabetes (dated by TCRdb to 2016 to 2018). Describing the broader study: Patients and healthy donors did not differ in mean age, gender distribution, total cell number or subset yield. A total of roughly 100 million sorted cells were examined across all samples, and the number of cells per subset was strongly correlated with RNA yield. In the study, TCRB repertoires of sorted circulating CD4+ T cell subsets from recently diagnosed type 1 diabetes patients were compared with those of matched healthy donors. Regulatory and stem cell-like memory subsets were isolated from only 8 patients and 8 healthy donors, whereas naive and central memory subsets came from all 30 or so donors.

The CDR3 has 14 amino acids, counting the end cysteine and phenylalanine. This entry keeps only the CDR3 DNA: 42 bases, framed from base 1. The junction carries 6 bases between V and J, which are trimmed by 2 bases and 0 bases respectively. CDR1 and CDR2 are drawn from the germline V gene: SGHRS, YFSETQ. The study at large found these results: Type 1 diabetes patients showed a moderate but significant shortening of TCRB CDR3 length in all four CD4+ subsets. Shorter templates might have been favored by PCR, but patient and control samples were amplified and corrected together, so both groups would have been affected equally by any skew. Because the HLA sub-analyses included only small numbers of individuals, any influence of HLA type on TCRB rearrangement was left unresolved. Because cDNA was sequenced instead of genomic DNA, highly expressing activated cells could be over-represented, though the groups showed no difference in activation or CD3 levels. Fewer insertions and more nucleotide deletions at VDJ recombination sites were observed in patients with type 1 diabetes, implying thymic rearrangement abnormalities. Naive, central memory and regulatory TCRB repertoires appeared to be more alike among patients than among healthy donors.

Each donor gave one peripheral blood draw, approximately 110 mL on average, collected into heparinised tubes. Using a panel that included CD45RO, CCR7, CD25, CD127, CD95 and CD27, naive, central memory, regulatory and stem cell-like memory CD4+ T cells were sorted on a BD FACSAria II. Every sorted population had a purity above 95%. Right away, PBMCs were isolated by Lymphoprep density gradient centrifugation and were stained directly, with no culture step. So that batch effects would be minimized, each experiment stained and sorted samples in pairs, pairing one healthy donor with one patient. The entire amount of isolated RNA was reverse transcribed using the High Capacity cDNA Reverse Transcription Kit, so the sequenced TCRB transcripts were expressed ones. Naive, central memory and regulatory T cell samples underwent deep immunoSEQ sequencing, averaging about 3.5 million total reads per sample. Sorted cells were lysed in RLT buffer and RNA was extracted with DNase-treated RNeasy Micro or Mini kits, depending on cell number. Each cell subset was processed separately to prevent cross-contamination, with patient and healthy donor samples processed together. The immunoSEQ multiplex PCR was used to amplify TCRB sequences from cDNA, generating 87-bp fragments that spanned the CDR3 region. Amplicons were sequenced on the Illumina HiSeq platform. In the authors' own workflow: Synthetic template baselines were used to correct PCR bias computationally, reads within Hamming distance 2 were collapsed together, and singletons that could not be merged were discarded. Reads were aligned against IMGT so that V, D and J genes, CDR3 length and insertions or deletions at six rearrangement sites could be assigned. Within each subset, clonotype counts were normalized to the number of sorted cells before true diversity and Gini coefficients were calculated with the tcR R package. The overlap coefficient, calculated on TCRB nucleotide sequences, was used to quantify repertoire sharing. Out-of-frame TCRB sequences from naive cells were analyzed as a proxy for the pre-selection repertoire. TCRdb took over this immuneACCESS table, retaining in-frame rearrangements with V and J assigned. Such tables are incomplete; in checked studies, under half of the missing clones stem from an unresolved V gene, and the remainder is unexplained. Clonal size and the V and J genes are those of that table, whereas D and trimming came from the DNA. The sample has a few hundred thousand clones on record, 10% to 15% of them singletons. The ten largest account for approximately 0.015% of the sample.

The specimen sequenced was naive CD4+ T cells from blood. Sample cell subset or site, as interpreted from the label and publication: true naive CD4+ T cells. The TCR was taken from a young man in good health. Recombination connected TRBV5-1 to TRBJ2-1; the D segment cannot be called with confidence. In nucleotides, the sequence is TGCGCCAGCAGCTTACTTAGCTCCTACAATGAGCAGTTCTTC. The encoded protein is CASSLLSSYNEQFF.